These 6 T cell receptor beta chains came from one sample sequenced in a study of cytomegalovirus exposure and HLA in healthy donors. The PCR ran on 60 Vbeta and 13 Jbeta primers. TCRdb's copy holds only in-frame clones and misses some; the assay was immunoSEQ multiplex PCR. This table has over 90,000 clones, under 85% appearing once. Sequences were obtained from PBMCs. Receptors originate from a woman between 65 and 79 years old in good health and CMV-seropositive.

In its sample, this clone was seen a few times. This chain joins TRBV7-6 and TRBJ1-6; TRBD1 aligns across 7 bases. V shed 6 bases and J 9 bases; nucleotides not matched to a gene: 8. Germline V gives CDR1 SGHVS, CDR2 FNYEAQ. This CDR3 is 14 amino acids long. In DNA form, the CDR3 reads TGTGCCAGCAGAAACAGGGGAGTTGGTTCACCCCTCCACTTT. It translates to CASRNRGVGSPLHF.

The rearrangement joins TRBV7-3 to TRBJ2-1; TRBD2 matches 10 bases. Trimming removed 5 bases from V and 4 bases from J; junction bases left unmatched: 8. Per the germline V gene, CDR1 is SGHTA and CDR2 is FQGTGA. There are 16 residues in the CDR3. The CDR3, as DNA: TGTGCCAGCAGCGCCAAGGGAGCGGGGGGGTACAATGAGCAGTTCTTC. It specifies CASSAKGAGGYNEQFF.

The V call is TRBV6-5, the J call TRBJ2-2; 8 positions agree with TRBD1. V shed 11 bases and J 5 bases; nucleotides not matched to a gene: 7. Germline loops: CDR1 MNHEY, CDR2 SVGAGI. CDR3 size: 13 residues. The CDR3 DNA is TGTGCCGTTGGACAGGGAGATACCGGGGAGCTGTTTTTT. It codes for CAVGQGDTGELFF.

The table lists this clone with a few counts. J is TRBJ2-3 and V is TRBV7-2, with 9 bases lining up with TRBD2. The CDR3 is made up of 15 amino acids. The trim removed 5 bases at V and 5 bases at J, leaving 8 bases unmatched. Germline-derived CDR1 and CDR2 are SGHTA and FQGNSA. The CDR3 bases are TGTGCCAGCAGCCATAGCGGGGGAGGGGGAGATACGCAGTATTTT. Its translation: CASSHSGGGGDTQYF.

This clone was found a few times. The junction differs from germline at one of its ends, possibly a read error. The chain combines TRBV7-3 with TRBJ2-5, with TRBD2 matching over 8 bases. The CDR3 sequence is 16 residues long. Germline-derived CDR1 and CDR2 are SGHTA and FQGTGA. The DNA for the CDR3 is TGTGCCAGCAGTTTAAACGGGGGGGGGCATCAAGAGACCCAGTACTTC. It encodes CASSLNGGGHQETQYF.

The rearrangement links TRBV7-2 to TRBJ2-7, with 9 bases fitting TRBD1. Germline CDR1 is SGHTA and CDR2 is FQGNSA. Trimming took 5 bases from V and 5 from J; bases not matched to a gene: 7. This CDR3 comprises 14 residues. CDR3 amino acids: CASSARDRVNEQYF. The CDR3 bases are TGTGCCAGCAGCGCACGGGACAGGGTCAACGAGCAGTACTTC. Drawing the rest from reference TRBV7-2 and TRBJ2-7, the complete variable domain is GAGVSQSPSNKVTEKGKDVELRCDPISGHTALYWYRQSLGQGLEFLIYFQGNSAPDKSGLPSDRFSAERTGGSVSTLTIQRTQQEDSAVYLCASSARDRVNEQYFGPGTRLTVT.